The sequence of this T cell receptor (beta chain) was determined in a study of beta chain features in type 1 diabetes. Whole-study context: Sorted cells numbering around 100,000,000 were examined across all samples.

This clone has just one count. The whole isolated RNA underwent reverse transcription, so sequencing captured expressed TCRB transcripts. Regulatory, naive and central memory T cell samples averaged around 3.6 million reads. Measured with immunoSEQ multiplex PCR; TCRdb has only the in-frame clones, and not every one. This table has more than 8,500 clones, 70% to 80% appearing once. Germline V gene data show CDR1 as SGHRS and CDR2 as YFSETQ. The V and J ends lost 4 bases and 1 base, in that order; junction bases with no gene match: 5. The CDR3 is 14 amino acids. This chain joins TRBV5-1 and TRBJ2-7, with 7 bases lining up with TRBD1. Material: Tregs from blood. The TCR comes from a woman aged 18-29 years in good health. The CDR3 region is CASSRSGQSYEQYF. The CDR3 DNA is TGCGCCAGCAGCCGATCGGGACAGTCCTACGAGCAGTACTTC.